These 27 T cell receptor beta chains came from one sample sequenced in a study of CD8+ T cells in alopecia areata. The sample's treatment: oral pan-JAK inhibitor, 5-10 mg twice daily. Extracted RNA was reverse transcribed, and the resulting cDNA served as sequencing template. Using immunoSEQ multiplex PCR, the repertoire was profiled, and TCRdb retains in-frame clones only, with some absent. The profile shows roughly 230,000 clones, around two fifths of them singletons. This material consisted of CD4+ T cells sorted from blood, taken at approximately week 36, from a patient treated with tofacitinib. These receptors were obtained from a human donor with alopecia areata.

The chain combines TRBV19 with TRBJ1-5, with D possibly matching TRBD1 (6 bases). The V gene lost 7 bases and the J gene lost 2 bases, with 9 bases spanning the gap. The CDR3 runs to 13 residues. Germline V gene sequence: CDR1 LNHDA, CDR2 SQIVND (reference sequence). CDR3 coding DNA: TGTGCCAGTAAACAGGGCGGCAATCAGCCCCAGCATTTT. This gives the protein CASKQGGNQPQHF. The full variable domain, completed using reference TRBV19 and TRBJ1-5, is DGGITQSPKYLFRKEGQNVTLSCEQNLNHDAMYWYRQDPGQGLRLIYYSQIVNDFQKGDIAEGYSVSREKKESFPLTVTSAQKNPTAFYLCASKQGGNQPQHFGDGTRLSIL.

The chain is built from TRBV5-1 and TRBJ2-7; D unclear. CDR1 and CDR2 (germline): SGHRS, YFSETQ. The CDR3 contains 14 residues. The ends were cut back, 1 base at V and 2 bases at J, with 10 bases in the middle. This CDR3 reads CASSLNGEAYEQYF. The DNA for the CDR3 is TGCGCCAGCAGCTTGAACGGAGAAGCCTACGAGCAGTACTTC.

The chain couples TRBV7-2 to TRBJ2-6, with TRBD1 as a possible D gene (5 bases). The CDR3 consists of 15 residues. Looked up from germline, CDR1 is SGHTA and CDR2 is FQGNSA. Trimming cost V 6 bases and J 4 bases, with 13 bases left between them. As DNA, the CDR3 is TGTGCCAGCAGTCTTCAAGGGGCCGGGGCCAACGTCCTGACTTTC. Amino acids: CASSLQGAGANVLTF.

This chain uses TRBV4-3 with TRBJ2-5; possible D gene TRBD1, 6 bases. The germline V gene has CDR1 LGHNA and CDR2 YSLEER. The CDR3 sequence is 13 residues long. V was cut by 4 bases and J by 0 bases, with 6 bases left in between. The CDR3, as DNA: TGCGCCAGCAGCCGGGACAACCAAGAGACCCAGTACTTC. Protein: CASSRDNQETQYF.

This chain connects TRBV6-1 to TRBJ1-5; D is unclear. The CDR3 is 11 amino acids. The ends were cut back, 4 bases at V and 3 bases at J, with 1 base in the middle. CDR1 is MNHNS and CDR2 is SASEGT in the germline V gene. This chain's CDR3 is CASSVNQPQHF. CDR3 nucleotides: TGTGCCAGCAGTGTCAATCAGCCCCAGCATTTT.

V and J are TRBV29-1 and TRBJ2-4; 7 bases line up with TRBD1. This CDR3 has 13 residues. The ends lost 8 bases at V and 6 bases at J; junction bases unmatched: 10. Germline assignment: CDR1 SQVTM and CDR2 ANQGSEA. CDR3 bases: TGCAGCATCGGTACCGGGACAGTAAACATTCAGTACTTC. Protein: CSIGTGTVNIQYF. Full variable domain (outside the CDR3, taken from reference TRBV29-1 and TRBJ2-4): SAVISQKPSRDICQRGTSLTIQCQVDSQVTMMFWYRQQPGQSLTLIATANQGSEATYESGFVIDKFPISRPNLTFSTLTVSNMSPEDSSIYLCSIGTGTVNIQYFGAGTRLSVL.

This chain connects TRBV7-2 to TRBJ2-1; TRBD2 aligns across 14 bases. The trim removed 5 bases at V and 4 bases at J, leaving 4 bases unmatched. This CDR3 contains 16 residues. Germline V lookup: CDR1 SGHTA, CDR2 FQGNSA. The CDR3 nucleotides are TGTGCCAGCAGCGGACTAGCGGGGGGAGGGTACAATGAGCAGTTCTTC. It is translated as CASSGLAGGGYNEQFF.

This clone was counted at least ten times. The CDR3 nucleotides are TGTGCCAGCAGCCAACTGAATAGCAATCAGCCCCAGCATTTT. Protein sequence: CASSQLNSNQPQHF. The rearrangement joins TRBV16 to TRBJ1-5; D is uncertain. Germline V gene sequence: CDR1 KGHSY, CDR2 FQNENV. Trimming pared 2 bases from V and 0 bases from J, leaving 5 bases between. This CDR3 spans 14 amino acids.

The rearrangement joins TRBV6-6 to TRBJ1-2; possibly TRBD1 for D (5 bases). The V end was cut by 6 bases, the J end by 8 bases, with 16 bases between. The length of the CDR3 is 13 residues. Germline loops: CDR1 MNHNY, CDR2 SVGAGI (reference sequence). CDR3 protein: CASSHGTGEGYTF. The CDR3 DNA is TGTGCCAGCAGCCACGGGACGGGTGAGGGCTACACCTTC.

In its sample, this clone was seen a few times. The chain has TRBV15 and TRBJ2-7; D is possibly TRBD2 (6 bases). The CDR3 spans 15 residues. The germline V gene encodes CDR1 LNHNV and CDR2 YYDKDF (reference sequence). Trimming took 2 bases from V and 6 from J, leaving 17 bases between them. The CDR3 spells CATSRYKLGGTEQYF. CDR3 DNA: TGTGCCACCAGCAGATATAAACTGGGAGGCACCGAGCAGTACTTC. Variable domain in full (rest from reference TRBV15 and TRBJ2-7): DAMVIQNPRYQVTQFGKPVTLSCSQTLNHNVMYWYQQKSSQAPKLLFHYYDKDFNNEADTPDNFQSRRPNTSFCFLDIRSPGLGDTAMYLCATSRYKLGGTEQYFGPGTRLTVT.

This sequence joins TRBV5-4 and TRBJ2-5; D might be TRBD1 (5 bases). Germline V gives CDR1 SGHNT, CDR2 YYREEE (reference sequence). This CDR3 contains 13 residues. V shed 4 bases and J shed 5 bases, with 12 bases lying between them. CDR3 bases: TGTGCCAGCAGCACAGGTTCTGGGGAGACCCAGTACTTC. Translating gives CASSTGSGETQYF. Full variable domain (outside the CDR3, taken from reference TRBV5-4 and TRBJ2-5): ETGVTQSPTHLIKTRGQQVTLRCSSQSGHNTVSWYQQALGQGPQFIFQYYREEENGRGNFPPRFSGLQFPNYSSELNVNALELDDSALYLCASSTGSGETQYFGPGTRLLVL.

This clone was recorded once. This rearrangement joins TRBV7-9 to TRBJ2-5; no definite D call. CDR3 length equals 15 residues. CDR1 SEHNR and CDR2 FQNEAQ come from the germline V gene (reference sequence). V was shortened by 1 base and J by 4 bases, with 13 bases between the two germline ends. The DNA of the CDR3 is TGTGCCAGCAGCTTAGAGCCCTCGGGTTCAGAGACCCAGTACTTC. Residues: CASSLEPSGSETQYF.

This clone was picked up a small number of times. This chain links TRBV14 with TRBJ1-2, with D uncertain. V was cut by 2 bases and J by 7 bases, with 8 bases left in between. The germline CDR1 and CDR2 sequences are SGHDN and FVKESK. The CDR3 has 12 amino acids. This CDR3 reads CASSQHVGGYTF. Written as DNA, the CDR3 is TGTGCCAGCAGCCAACATGTTGGTGGCTACACCTTC.

This clone has a count of ten or more. Other DNA sequences in the sample encode the same CDR3. The V gene is TRBV5-4, the J gene TRBJ2-6, with 8 bases identical to TRBD1. V lost 3 bases to trimming and J lost 3 bases; unmatched junction nucleotides: 5. The CDR3 loop spans 16 amino acids. Looked up from germline, CDR1 is SGHNT and CDR2 is YYREEE (reference sequence). This chain's CDR3 is CASSSGTGLGANVLTF. CDR3 DNA sequence: TGTGCCAGCAGCTCGGGGACAGGACTTGGGGCCAACGTCCTGACTTTC.

This clone turned up a few times. This chain links TRBV28 with TRBJ2-5, with D possibly TRBD2 on 6 matching bases. V lost 3 bases and J 5 bases, leaving 13 bases between the germline ends. This CDR3 is 14 amino acids long. CDR1 and CDR2 (germline): MDHEN, SYDVKM. Here the CDR3 reads CASSFRGRPETQYF. CDR3 DNA: TGTGCCAGCAGTTTTCGTGGGAGGCCCGAGACCCAGTACTTC.

This clone was picked up many times. The V call is TRBV29-1, the J call TRBJ2-5; no clear D. The CDR3 covers 13 residues. The germline V gene encodes CDR1 SQVTM and CDR2 ANQGSEA. V lost 1 base and J 5 bases, leaving 11 bases between the germline ends. The CDR3 spells CSVEGPGGETQYF. DNA of the CDR3: TGCAGCGTTGAAGGTCCTGGTGGGGAGACCCAGTACTTC.

This chain joins TRBV19 and TRBJ2-7, with D perhaps TRBD2 (6 bases). This CDR3 is built from 12 residues. In germline, CDR1 is LNHDA, CDR2 SQIVND (reference sequence). Trimming took 10 bases from V and 0 from J, leaving 10 bases between them. The CDR3 spells CATSGLSYEQYF. As DNA, the CDR3 is TGTGCCACCTCGGGACTCTCCTACGAGCAGTACTTC.

V and J are TRBV29-1 and TRBJ2-1, with 13 bases aligning to TRBD2. The length of the CDR3 is 16 residues. Trimming at V came to 3 bases and at J to 2 bases, leaving 4 bases not matched to a gene. The germline CDR1 and CDR2 sequences are SQVTM and ANQGSEA. Here the CDR3 reads CSVDSLAGGTYNEQFF. CDR3 bases: TGCAGCGTTGACTCACTAGCGGGAGGGACCTACAATGAGCAGTTCTTC.

The V and J genes are TRBV5-1 and TRBJ2-7, with 7 bases fitting TRBD2. Germline lookup yields CDR1 SGHRS and CDR2 YFSETQ. After removal of 1 base from V and 1 base from J, the junction contained 5 bases not matched to a gene. There are 15 residues in the CDR3. DNA of the CDR3: TGCGCCAGCAGCTTGAGCGGGGAGGTTTCCTACGAGCAGTACTTC. Its protein product is CASSLSGEVSYEQYF.

For the CDR3, the DNA is TGTGCCAGCAGCTTAAACCCCATTCAAGCCTCCGATACGCAGTATTTT. Its translation is CASSLNPIQASDTQYF. The chain links TRBV7-2 to TRBJ2-3; the D is unclear. Germline values: CDR1 SGHTA, CDR2 FQGNSA. Trimming left V 2 bases short and J 6 bases short, with 18 bases between. This CDR3 spans 16 amino acids.

The chain carries TRBV30 and TRBJ2-2; D is perhaps TRBD2 (5 bases). The ends were cut back, 3 bases at V and 6 bases at J, with 20 bases in the middle. CDR1 GTSNPN and CDR2 SVGIG come from the germline V gene (reference sequence). This CDR3 contains 16 residues. The CDR3 DNA reads TGTGCCTGGAGCCCCGACTACAAAAGAGGTCCCGGGGAGCTGTTTTTT. This encodes CAWSPDYKRGPGELFF.

This clone was observed a few times. V is TRBV5-1 and J is TRBJ2-5; D gene ambiguous. The CDR3 is 15 residues long. Trimming removed 0 bases from V and 1 base from J, with 10 bases in between. Germline CDR1 and CDR2: SGHRS and YFSETQ. The CDR3 nucleotides read TGCGCCAGCAGCTTGGGCACCGGCGCCCAAGAGACCCAGTACTTC. Translating gives CASSLGTGAQETQYF.

This clone occurred a few times. V usage is TRBV6-5 and J usage is TRBJ2-1, with 7 bases that match TRBD1. V trimming: 5 bases; J trimming: 1 base; junction bases outside the gene matches: 5. The CDR3 has 15 amino acids. Germline V lookup: CDR1 MNHEY, CDR2 SVGAGI. CDR3 sequence (DNA): TGTGCCAGCAGTAACAACAGGGGATCCTACAATGAGCAGTTCTTC. Translating gives CASSNNRGSYNEQFF.

This clone appeared a few times. J is TRBJ2-5 and V is TRBV29-1, with TRBD2 identical over 9 bases. V gave up 0 bases and J gave up 6 bases; unmatched junction bases: 8. CDR1 is SQVTM, CDR2 ANQGSEA, per germline. CDR3 length: 15 amino acids. The chain's CDR3 is CSVEDAGGPKKTQYF. CDR3 sequence (DNA): TGCAGCGTTGAAGATGCGGGAGGGCCCAAGAAGACCCAGTACTTC.

The rearrangement links TRBV30 to TRBJ2-1; D unclear. From germline, CDR1 is GTSNPN and CDR2 SVGIG (reference sequence). The CDR3 sequence is 12 residues long. Between the trimmed V and J ends, which lost 5 bases and 4 bases, there was a span of 9 bases. CDR3 sequence reads: CAWAPWYNEQFF. The CDR3 nucleotides read TGTGCCTGGGCCCCATGGTACAATGAGCAGTTCTTC. The whole variable domain, filled in from reference TRBV30 and TRBJ2-1, reads SQTIHQWPATLVQPVGSPLSLECTVEGTSNPNLYWYRQAAGRGLQLLFYSVGIGQISSEVPQNLSASRPQDRQFILSSKKLLLSDSGFYLCAWAPWYNEQFFGPGTRLTVL.

The chain couples TRBV25-1 to TRBJ2-7; TRBD2 is a possible D gene (6 bases). The CDR3 has 13 residues. Germline CDR1 MGHDK, CDR2 SYGVNS. The germline V and J ends were trimmed by 7 bases and 4 bases, with 14 bases remaining between them. CDR3 sequence (DNA): TGTGCCAGCATTCGGTCTGGGGGGTACGAGCAGTACTTC. Translating gives CASIRSGGYEQYF.

The gene calls are TRBV11-2 and TRBJ1-5, with 9 bases matching TRBD1. The V gene end was trimmed by 5 bases and the J gene end by 5 bases; junction bases not matched to a gene: 1. The CDR3 spans 13 residues. Germline V gene sequence: CDR1 SGHAT, CDR2 FQNNGV. As DNA, the CDR3 is TGTGCCAGCAGCCGGGACAGGGATCAGCCCCAGCATTTT. Translating gives CASSRDRDQPQHF.